This section outlines one TCR beta chain sequence together with its context. TCRdb re-called the 5' RACE reads with MiXCR, one entry per CDR3 protein. The sample has around 310,000 distinct CDR3 sequences; approximately 9% are singletons. These data are taken from a study of T cells after yellow fever vaccination. CDR3 length equals 14 residues. J was trimmed by 4 bases and V by 2 bases; bases with no gene match: 4. CDR1 GTSNPN and CDR2 SVGIG come from the germline V gene (reference sequence). Sample: PBMCs, taken on the day of the first yellow fever vaccination. The sequence was collected from a man younger than 35 who received the YFV17D yellow fever vaccine. The chain has TRBV30 and TRBJ1-4; 7 nucleotides line up with TRBD1. The CDR3 DNA sequence: TGTGCCTGGAGTTGGGGGGACAGTAATGAAAAACTGTTTTTT. Encoded protein: CAWSWGDSNEKLFF.